This entry is about one T cell receptor (beta chain). Its target is not known. This record comes from a study of T cell repertoires in cytomegalovirus infection. The CDR3 has 13 amino acids. Germline V lookup: CDR1 MDHEN, CDR2 SYDVKM. Trimming removed 2 bases at V and 7 bases at J, with 11 bases between. MiXCR, run by TCRdb on the reads, gives a single entry per CDR3 protein. Of roughly 310,000 distinct CDR3 sequences in the sample, almost 30% were seen once. Sequenced material: cultured PBMCs, taken from culture after CMV antigen stimulation. The rearrangement joins TRBV28 to TRBJ1-2; tentative D call: TRBD1 (6 bases). The receptor's source is a human donor in good health (CMV status not recorded). Some clones in this sample may be carry-over from other donors' samples. DNA of the CDR3: TGTGCCAGCAGTTTAGGACAGAACCGTGGCTACACCTTC. This translates into CASSLGQNRGYTF.